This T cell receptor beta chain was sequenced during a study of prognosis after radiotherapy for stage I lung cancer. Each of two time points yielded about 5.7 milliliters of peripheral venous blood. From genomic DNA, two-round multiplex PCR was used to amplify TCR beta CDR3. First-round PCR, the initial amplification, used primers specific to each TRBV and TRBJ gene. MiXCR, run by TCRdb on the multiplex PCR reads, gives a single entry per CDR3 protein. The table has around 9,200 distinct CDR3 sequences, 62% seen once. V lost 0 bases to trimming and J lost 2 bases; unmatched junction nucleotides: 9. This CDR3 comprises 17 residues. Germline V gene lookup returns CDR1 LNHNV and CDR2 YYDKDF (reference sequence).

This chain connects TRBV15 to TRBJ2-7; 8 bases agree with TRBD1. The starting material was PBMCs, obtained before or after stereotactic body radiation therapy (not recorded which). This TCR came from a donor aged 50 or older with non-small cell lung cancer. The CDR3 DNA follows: TGTGCCACCAGCAGAGATTCCGGACAGGGTAGCCCCTACGAGCAGTACTTC. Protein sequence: CATSRDSGQGSPYEQYF.